Below are 22 T cell receptor beta chains sequenced from a single sample in a study of blood T cells in healthy people across ages. Then a second PCR, running roughly 7 to 11 cycles, was carried out with a sample-barcoded 5' primer and a J-beta primer mix. From the 5' RACE reads, TCRdb called clonotypes with MiXCR, one entry per CDR3 protein. Of 2 million or so distinct CDR3 sequences in the sample, roughly 50% were seen once. The sample was blood. All receptors derive from a woman aged 40 to 50 in good health.

This rearrangement joins TRBV20-1 to TRBJ2-3, with 8 nucleotides matching TRBD2. V lost 3 bases, J lost 0 bases, and 5 bases stayed unmatched. The CDR3 totals 15 residues. Germline CDR1 is DFQATT and CDR2 is SNEGSKA (reference sequence). The CDR3 coding sequence is TGCAGTGCTAGCGGGGGGGACTTCAGCACAGATACGCAGTATTTT. Encoded protein: CSASGGDFSTDTQYF.

This chain links TRBV9 with TRBJ2-5, with D perhaps matching TRBD2 (6 bases). This CDR3 comprises 14 residues. Germline values: CDR1 SGDLS, CDR2 YYNGEE. V was clipped by 4 bases and J by 5 bases, with 15 bases between them. The chain's CDR3 is CASSQDYTHETQYF. The CDR3, as DNA: TGTGCCAGCAGCCAGGACTACACCCACGAGACCCAGTACTTC. Based on the CDR3 plus reference TRBV9 and TRBJ2-5, the full variable domain is DSGVTQTPKHLITATGQRVTLRCSPRSGDLSVYWYQQSLDQGLQFLIQYYNGEERAKGNILERFSAQQFPDLHSELNLSSLELGDSALYFCASSQDYTHETQYFGPGTRLLVL.

The V and J genes are TRBV6-1 and TRBJ2-7, with D perhaps matching TRBD1 (6 bases). This CDR3 has 12 amino acids. Germline CDR1 and CDR2: MNHNS and SASEGT. V was cut by 6 bases and J by 4 bases, with 10 bases left in between. DNA of the CDR3: TGTGCCAGCAGACACACAGGGTACGAGCAGTACTTC. Residues: CASRHTGYEQYF.

The chain combines TRBV6-5 with TRBJ2-3; 12 nucleotides match TRBD2. Germline V CDR1 and CDR2: MNHEY, SVGAGI. The ends lost 0 bases at V and 0 bases at J; junction bases unmatched: 4. The CDR3 spans 18 residues. CDR3 nucleotide sequence: TGTGCCAGCAGTTACTCGTGGACTAGCGGGGTGAGCACAGATACGCAGTATTTT. Translating it yields CASSYSWTSGVSTDTQYF.

The chain carries TRBV7-8 and TRBJ2-7; 10 bases align to TRBD2. With V trimmed by 7 bases and J by 1 base, 16 bases remained unmatched. The CDR3 has 18 residues. Germline CDR1 is SGHVS and CDR2 is FQNEAQ. DNA of the CDR3: TGTGCCAGCAACAAGGGGGTAGCGGGGGGTACCGGGTCCTACGAGCAGTACTTC. Translating gives CASNKGVAGGTGSYEQYF.

In nucleotides, the CDR3 is TGTGCCAGCAGGCTAACTCGCGAACCCTACAATGAGCAGTTCTTC. Translating it yields CASRLTREPYNEQFF. The rearrangement uses TRBV6-1 and TRBJ2-1; the D is unclear. Trimming took off 6 bases at V and 2 bases at J, with 14 bases between the two ends. The CDR3 consists of 15 residues. Germline loops: CDR1 MNHNS, CDR2 SASEGT.

The table lists this clonotype with a count of one. The chain carries TRBV20-1 and TRBJ2-7, with TRBD2 identical over 8 bases. The germline gives CDR1 DFQATT, CDR2 SNEGSKA (reference sequence). Trimming took 3 bases from V and 7 from J; bases not matched to a gene: 11. The CDR3 has 14 residues. Here the CDR3 reads CSASNGGAYNEQYF. CDR3 nucleotides: TGCAGTGCTAGTAACGGGGGGGCCTACAATGAGCAGTACTTC.

This clonotype was seen more than once but under ten times. The genes are TRBV4-2 and TRBJ1-4; possible D gene TRBD1, 5 bases. Germline lookup yields CDR1 LGHNA and CDR2 YNFKEQ. The CDR3 spans 15 residues. Trimming removed 1 base at V and 5 bases at J, with 11 bases between. In DNA, the CDR3 is TGTGCCAGCAGCCAAGGTCAGGGTGAGAATGAAAAACTGTTTTTT. Protein product: CASSQGQGENEKLFF.

There are a few counts of this clonotype. The chain links TRBV20-1 to TRBJ1-6, with D possibly TRBD1 on 6 matching bases. Trimming removed 6 bases from V and 8 bases from J, with 17 bases in between. The CDR3 runs 14 residues. The germline V gene has CDR1 DFQATT and CDR2 SNEGSKA (reference sequence). CDR3 sequence reads: CSAEGGRLDSPLHF. CDR3 coding DNA: TGCAGTGCCGAGGGGGGGCGATTGGATTCACCCCTCCACTTT.

With respect to this clonotype: The junction does not match germline at one end; this may be a read error. This rearrangement joins TRBV5-1 to TRBJ1-1, with no clear D. The CDR3 contains 14 residues. The germline CDR1 and CDR2 sequences are SGHRS and YFSETQ. The CDR3 region has the DNA TGCGTCAGCAGCTTGGTAGGAGCCGGGACTGAAGCTTTCTTT. As protein: CVSSLVGAGTEAFF.

This clonotype was seen a single time. The rearrangement uses TRBV11-1 and TRBJ1-5; D not certain. CDR1 SGHAT and CDR2 FQDESV come from the germline V gene (reference sequence). Trimming stripped 0 bases from V and 6 bases from J, with 9 bases between. This CDR3 is built from 14 residues. The CDR3 is CASSLAGPGQPQHF. The CDR3 DNA reads as TGTGCCAGCAGCTTAGCAGGGCCTGGTCAGCCCCAGCATTTT.

V is TRBV6-2 or TRBV6-3 and J is TRBJ2-5; 7 nucleotides match TRBD2. Germline V gene lookup returns CDR1 MNHEY and CDR2 SVGEGT. CDR3 size: 17 residues. The V and J ends lost 2 bases and 1 base, in that order; junction bases with no gene match: 10. The CDR3 spells CASSYGERGRPQETQYF. The CDR3 DNA sequence: TGTGCCAGCAGTTACGGGGAGCGGGGCCGCCCCCAAGAGACCCAGTACTTC.

J is TRBJ2-7 and V is TRBV12-3 or TRBV12-4, with TRBD2 as a possible D gene (6 bases). The CDR3 covers 15 residues. V was shortened by 6 bases and J by 6 bases, with 21 bases between the two germline ends. CDR3: CASSPSGGRDREQYF. The DNA for the CDR3 is TGTGCCAGCAGCCCGTCCGGGGGTCGTGATCGCGAGCAGTACTTC.

The rearrangement uses TRBV18 and TRBJ1-1; D unresolved. This CDR3 has 15 residues. V was pared by 3 bases and J by 1 base, with 12 bases between. Germline CDR1 reads KGHSH; CDR2 reads LQKENI. Here the CDR3 DNA reads TGTGCCAGCTCACCGTCCGGGAACCAGAACACTGAAGCTTTCTTT. Encoded protein: CASSPSGNQNTEAFF.

V gene TRBV6-2 or TRBV6-3 combines with J gene TRBJ2-1, with a tentative D call TRBD2 (5 bases). Germline-derived CDR1 and CDR2 are MNHEY and SVGEGT. CDR3 size: 16 residues. Trimming shortened V by 5 bases and J by 5 bases, and 19 bases separated the two germline ends. CDR3 DNA: TGTGCCAGCAGTCAGGCACTGGACTCGCAGAACAATGAGCAGTTCTTC. Translating it yields CASSQALDSQNNEQFF.

Details on this clonotype: A read error may account for a junction end that differs from germline. The gene calls are TRBV6-2 or TRBV6-3 and TRBJ2-4; 8 positions agree with TRBD1. Germline V gives CDR1 MNHEY, CDR2 SVGEGT. The CDR3 sequence is 18 residues long. The DNA of the CDR3 is TGTGCCAGCAGTTATCAGGGGGCGCGTGCAAGAGCCAAAAACACTCAGTACTTC. The encoded protein is CASSYQGARARAKNTQYF.

In this sample, this clonotype turned up a few times. This chain uses TRBV28 with TRBJ1-1; D uncertain. CDR1 is MDHEN, CDR2 SYDVKM, per germline. The V gene lost 3 bases and the J gene lost 3 bases, with 5 bases spanning the gap. The CDR3 runs 12 residues. The CDR3 loop reads CASSFRHTEAFF. CDR3 DNA: TGTGCCAGCAGTTTCCGACACACTGAAGCTTTCTTT. The variable domain in full, with the rest retrieved from reference TRBV28 and TRBJ1-1, is DVKVTQSSRYLVKRTGEKVFLECVQDMDHENMFWYRQDPGLGLRLIYFSYDVKMKEKGDIPEGYSVSREKKERFSLILESASTNQTSMYLCASSFRHTEAFFGQGTRLTVV.

The V and J genes are TRBV4-2 and TRBJ2-3, with 8 bases that match TRBD2. The germline CDR1 and CDR2 sequences are LGHNA and YNFKEQ. With 2 bases clipped from V and 3 bases from J, the junction kept 7 bases outside the gene matches. The length of the CDR3 is 16 residues. CDR3 region: CASSQSGLAGTDTQYF. The CDR3 DNA reads as TGTGCCAGCAGCCAATCCGGACTAGCTGGGACAGATACGCAGTATTTT.

This clonotype has only a few counts. The chain combines TRBV20-1 with TRBJ2-5; D may be TRBD1 (6 bases). The CDR3 spans 12 residues. The germline V and J ends were trimmed by 5 bases and 2 bases, with 9 bases remaining between them. Germline values: CDR1 DFQATT, CDR2 SNEGSKA (reference sequence). In DNA, the CDR3 is TGCAGTGCTTGGACAGAGCAAGAGACCCAGTACTTC. This sequence encodes CSAWTEQETQYF.

The V call is TRBV7-2, the J call TRBJ2-2; tentatively, D is TRBD1 (6 bases). The CDR3 totals 17 residues. Germline CDR1 reads SGHTA; CDR2 reads FQGNSA. Deletions cut 0 bases from V and 6 bases from J, with 17 bases between. Here the CDR3 DNA reads TGTGCCAGCAGCTTAGCACAGGGAAAAATACGTTCCGGGGAGCTGTTTTTT. It yields the protein CASSLAQGKIRSGELFF.

This clonotype was recorded a few times. The chain has TRBV7-2 and TRBJ1-2; tentative D call: TRBD1 (5 bases). The ends were cut back, 4 bases at V and 2 bases at J, with 11 bases in the middle. CDR3 length: 14 amino acids. Germline CDR1 is SGHTA and CDR2 is FQGNSA. The DNA for the CDR3 is TGTGCCAGCAGCTCCGATGGGACGAACTATGGCTACACCTTC. Translation gives CASSSDGTNYGYTF.

This clonotype was counted a few times. In nucleotides, the CDR3 is TGTGCCAGCAGCGACGGTCGCTACAGCGGGATACCTGGGGCCAACGTCCTGACTTTC. It codes for CASSDGRYSGIPGANVLTF. The gene calls are TRBV2 and TRBJ2-6; 7 bases line up with TRBD2. The length of the CDR3 is 19 residues. Germline trimming cut 6 bases from V and 2 bases from J; bases unmatched to any gene: 16. The germline gives CDR1 SNHLY, CDR2 FYNNEI.